These T cell receptor beta chains were read from a single sample in a study of beta chain features in type 1 diabetes. Sequencing was performed with immunoSEQ multiplex PCR; in TCRdb, only in-frame clones are kept and a portion is missing. The sample holds roughly 610,000 clones, less than 20% seen once. Source material: naive CD4+ T cells from blood. These receptors all stem from a man between 18 and 35 years old in good health. Each CDR3 is given with its conserved first and last residue. A D gene is named only where the DNA matches it firmly. Some rows mark clone size as missing; the rest say once, few, many or name a class of expanded clone.

CASSTGLAGIYEQYF | TGCGCCAGCAGCACCGGACTAGCGGGTATCTACGAGCAGTACTTC | TRBJ2-7 | 15 | NA | TRBD2 | TRBV5-1
CSARGTGMNTEAFF | TGCAGCGCTAGAGGGACAGGGATGAACACTGAAGCTTTCTTT | TRBJ1-1 | 14 | few | TRBD1 | TRBV29-1
CASSPSGTALYEQYF | TGTGCCAGCAGCCCATCCGGGACAGCTTTATACGAGCAGTACTTC | TRBJ2-7 | 15 | NA | TRBD1 | TRBV7-3
CSVARGTGTNEQFF | TGCAGCGTTGCCCGTGGGACAGGGACCAATGAGCAGTTCTTC | TRBJ2-1 | 14 | few | TRBD1 | TRBV29-1
CASSLGGTELSPLHF | TGCGCCAGCAGCTTGGGCGGGACAGAACTTTCACCCCTCCACTTT | TRBJ1-6 | 15 | NA | TRBD1 | TRBV5-1
CASSVFPDGSNYGYTF | TGTGCCAGCAGCGTTTTTCCGGACGGCTCTAACTATGGCTACACCTTC | TRBJ1-2 | 16 | few | NA | TRBV9
CASSTGRARTNEKLFF | TGTGCCAGCAGCACGGGACGGGCAAGGACTAATGAAAAACTGTTTTTT | TRBJ1-4 | 16 | few | NA | TRBV5-6
CATGQGQGQGRQTQYF | TGTGCCACCGGTCAGGGACAGGGACAGGGTAGGCAGACCCAGTACTTC | TRBJ2-5 | 16 | NA | TRBD1 | TRBV15
CASSLRGLNTEAFF | TGTGCCAGCAGCTTGCGGGGACTGAACACTGAAGCTTTCTTT | TRBJ1-1 | 14 | NA | NA | TRBV7-2
CASSLGQGAQGYTF | TGTGCCAGCAGCTTAGGACAGGGGGCGCAAGGCTACACCTTC | TRBJ1-2 | 14 | NA | TRBD1 | TRBV7-9
CASSPRVMRETQYF | TGTGCCAGCAGCCCCAGGGTGATGCGAGAGACCCAGTACTTC | TRBJ2-5 | 14 | few | NA | TRBV11-1
CASSLDYGTGLYGYTF | TGTGCCAGCAGCTTAGATTACGGGACAGGGCTCTATGGCTACACCTTC | TRBJ1-2 | 16 | NA | TRBD1 | TRBV11-2
CSARRGNGYTF | TGCAGTGCTAGACGGGGTAACGGCTACACCTTC | TRBJ1-2 | 11 | NA | NA | TRBV20-1
CASSLGIRTSGSDEQFF | TGTGCCAGCAGTTTAGGTATCAGGACTAGCGGGAGCGATGAGCAGTTCTTC | TRBJ2-1 | 17 | many | TRBD2 | TRBV28
CASSGARTYGYTF | TGTGCCAGCAGCGGGGCGAGGACCTATGGCTACACCTTC | TRBJ1-2 | 13 | NA | NA | TRBV9
CASSLTSTQNIQYF | TGTGCCAGCAGCTTGACTAGCACTCAAAACATTCAGTACTTC | TRBJ2-4 | 14 | NA | TRBD2 | TRBV9
CASRTSGGSNEKLFF | TGTGCCAGCAGGACTAGCGGGGGTTCTAATGAAAAACTGTTTTTT | TRBJ1-4 | 15 | few | NA | TRBV2
CASSPGTTKETQYF | TGTGCCAGCAGCCCCGGGACAACAAAAGAGACCCAGTACTTC | TRBJ2-5 | 14 | few | NA | TRBV7-2
CASSQDGNQPQHF | TGTGCCAGCAGCCAAGACGGGAATCAGCCCCAGCATTTT | TRBJ1-5 | 13 | few | NA | TRBV14
CASSEEAQAHYNEQFF | TGTGCCAGCAGTGAAGAGGCGCAGGCGCACTACAATGAGCAGTTCTTC | TRBJ2-1 | 16 | few | NA | TRBV6-1
CATRTDEEKLFF | TGTGCCACCAGGACTGACGAGGAAAAACTGTTTTTT | TRBJ1-4 | 12 | few | NA | TRBV10-3
CASRESARQRYGYTF | TGCGCCAGCAGGGAGAGCGCGCGACAGAGGTATGGCTACACCTTC | TRBJ1-2 | 15 | few | NA | TRBV4-1
CASSPPSVGSEKLFF | TGTGCCAGCTCACCACCGTCAGTTGGCAGTGAAAAACTGTTTTTT | TRBJ1-4 | 15 | few | NA | TRBV18
CAIRDSGRSSYNEQFF | TGTGCCATCAGAGATAGCGGGAGGAGCTCCTACAATGAGCAGTTCTTC | TRBJ2-1 | 16 | few | TRBD2 | TRBV10-3
CASSHRGNTGELFF | TGTGCCAGCAGTCACAGGGGGAACACCGGGGAGCTGTTTTTT | TRBJ2-2 | 14 | few | TRBD1 | TRBV28